This T cell receptor beta chain derives from a study of blood T cells in healthy people across ages. From germline, CDR1 is MNHEY and CDR2 SMNVEV (reference sequence). V shed 6 bases and J 5 bases; nucleotides not matched to a gene: 11. The CDR3 consists of 16 residues. Healthy Caucasian individuals from Russia aged roughly 6 to 90 served as donors. Next came a second PCR, run for about 7 to 12 cycles, which used a sample-barcoded 5' primer along with a J-beta primer mix. Researchers report that a template-switch adaptor with 12 random nucleotides tagged each cDNA molecule. MiXCR was run by TCRdb on the 5' RACE reads, yielding one entry per CDR3 protein. The sample includes approximately 810,000 distinct CDR3 sequences, about 30% of them seen just once.

Source material: blood. The receptor comes from a woman over 75 in good health. The rearrangement uses TRBV27 and TRBJ2-5; 11 bases are a match to TRBD1. CDR3 bases: TGTGCCAGCAGCCGAGGGACAGGGGGATCATGGGAGACCCAGTACTTC. This codes for CASSRGTGGSWETQYF.